A selection of T cell receptor beta chains follows, all from one sample in a study of blood T cell repertoires in COVID-19. Clones were read by immunoSEQ multiplex PCR, and TCRdb kept only the in-frame ones, dropping some. This sample yields some 110,000 clones, of which 60% to 80% are seen a single time; 6% belongs to the top ten. The sequencing input was peripheral blood. These receptors came from a man at least 80 years old with COVID-19, enrolled during active disease. Each CDR3 is given with its conserved first and last residue. Each record gives: V gene, D gene, J gene, clone size, CDR3 protein, CDR3 DNA. The D gene is left open where the match is weak. The listing skips clone size in some rows; elsewhere it reads once, few, many or a size class.

TRBV29-1,.,TRBJ1-1,.,CSVGGVNTEAFF,TGCAGCGTTGGAGGCGTAAACACTGAAGCTTTCTTT
TRBV7-8,TRBD2,TRBJ2-1,.,CASSFSGAYNEQFF,TGTGCCAGCAGCTTTAGCGGGGCCTACAATGAGCAGTTCTTC
TRBV30,.,TRBJ1-2,.,CAWIGLTMTDLYGYTF,TGTGCCTGGATAGGCCTAACGATGACAGACCTCTATGGCTACACCTTC
TRBV5-1,TRBD1,TRBJ1-2,.,CASSWGGQATNYGYTF,TGCGCCAGCAGCTGGGGGGGACAGGCAACTAACTATGGCTACACCTTC
TRBV27,TRBD1,TRBJ2-3,.,CASSPSRQGPSTDTQYF,TGTGCCAGCAGTCCCTCTCGACAGGGGCCTAGCACAGATACGCAGTATTTT
TRBV9,TRBD1,TRBJ1-5,many,CASSAGRTGAKRYSNQPQHF,TGTGCCAGCAGCGCCGGACGGACAGGGGCGAAGCGTTATAGCAATCAGCCCCAGCATTTT
TRBV4-2,TRBD2,TRBJ2-3,.,CASSQERSGRLGSDTQYF,TGTGCCAGCAGCCAAGAGCGAAGCGGGAGGCTCGGGTCAGATACGCAGTATTTT
TRBV4-1,TRBD2,TRBJ2-2,.,CASSHASGLADTGELFF,TGCGCCAGCAGCCACGCCTCTGGACTAGCGGACACCGGGGAGCTGTTTTTT
TRBV10-1,.,TRBJ1-1,once,CASSEGLATEAFF,TGCGCCAGCAGTGAAGGTCTAGCCACTGAAGCTTTCTTT
TRBV19,.,TRBJ2-6,once,CASSILTGANVLTF,TGTGCCAGTAGTATCTTGACAGGGGCCAACGTCCTGACTTTC
TRBV19,.,TRBJ1-6,.,CASSIVAANNSPLHF,TGTGCCAGTAGTATAGTGGCAGCGAATAATTCACCCCTCCACTTT
TRBV3-1/TRBV3-2,.,TRBJ2-7,.,CASSTGLPYEQYF,TGTGCCAGCTCCACGGGACTCCCTTACGAGCAGTACTTC
TRBV9,.,TRBJ2-1,.,CASSGWNGYNEQFF,TGTGCCAGCAGCGGGTGGAACGGGTACAATGAGCAGTTCTTC
TRBV7-9,.,TRBJ1-1,.,CASSWVGGTEAFF,TGTGCCAGCAGCTGGGTGGGAGGGACTGAAGCTTTCTTT
TRBV7-3,.,TRBJ2-1,.,CASSLITGKQNEQFF,TGTGCCAGCAGCTTAATTACGGGAAAACAGAATGAGCAGTTCTTC
TRBV6-1,.,TRBJ2-1,.,CASSEAYRQDYNEQFF,TGTGCCAGCAGTGAAGCATACAGGCAGGACTACAATGAGCAGTTCTTC
TRBV4-3,TRBD2,TRBJ2-3,.,CASSRVTSGLGDTQYF,TGCGCCAGCAGCCGAGTGACTAGCGGGCTTGGGGATACGCAGTATTTT
TRBV5-1,TRBD2,TRBJ2-7,.,CASSLVAGGHEQYF,TGCGCCAGCAGCTTGGTTGCGGGAGGCCACGAGCAGTACTTC
TRBV7-3,.,TRBJ2-2,.,CASSLRGQGAGELFF,TGTGCCAGCAGCTTAAGGGGCCAGGGCGCCGGGGAGCTGTTTTTT
TRBV5-1,TRBD1,TRBJ1-3,.,CASSRDSFAGNTIYF,TGCGCCAGCAGCCGGGACAGTTTTGCTGGAAACACCATATATTTT
TRBV27,.,TRBJ1-5,.,CASSLHVPGTSNQPQHF,TGTGCCAGCAGTTTACACGTGCCCGGGACATCAAATCAGCCCCAGCATTTT
TRBV28,TRBD1,TRBJ1-5,few,CASSSGQVVNQPQHF,TGTGCCAGCAGTTCCGGACAGGTCGTCAATCAGCCCCAGCATTTT
TRBV15,.,TRBJ2-5,few,CATSRDSGETQYF,TGTGCCACCAGCAGGGACTCGGGCGAGACCCAGTACTTC
TRBV6-5,.,TRBJ2-3,.,CASKSQPSTDTQYF,TGTGCCAGCAAGAGTCAACCTAGCACAGATACGCAGTATTTT
TRBV19,TRBD1,TRBJ2-7,few,CASSPHDGQGLYEQYF,TGTGCCAGTAGTCCCCATGATGGACAGGGGTTATACGAGCAGTACTTC
TRBV5-5,.,TRBJ2-7,.,CASSSDNWLGPYEQYF,TGTGCCAGCAGCTCCGACAACTGGCTTGGTCCGTACGAGCAGTACTTC
TRBV7-8,TRBD2,TRBJ2-7,once,CASSMTSGISYEQYF,TGTGCCAGCAGCATGACTAGCGGGATCTCCTACGAGCAGTACTTC
TRBV11-3,TRBD1,TRBJ2-5,.,CASSLGGTGQETQYF,TGTGCCAGCAGCTTAGGCGGGACAGGGCAAGAGACCCAGTACTTC
TRBV24-1,.,TRBJ1-2,.,CATSDHPQTGLWRYTF,TGTGCCACCAGTGACCATCCACAGACGGGACTATGGCGCTACACCTTC
TRBV10-3,TRBD1,TRBJ1-4,.,CAISESQGARYEKLFF,TGTGCCATCAGTGAGTCACAGGGGGCGCGATATGAAAAACTGTTTTTT
TRBV7-9,.,TRBJ1-1,few,CASSNRDMNTEAFF,TGTGCCAGCAGCAACCGGGACATGAACACTGAAGCTTTCTTT
TRBV19,TRBD2,TRBJ2-1,once,CASTRTSVYNEQFF,TGTGCCAGTACCCGGACTAGCGTCTACAATGAGCAGTTCTTC
TRBV5-1,.,TRBJ2-1,.,CASSFSSGLANEQFF,TGCGCCAGCAGCTTCTCTTCTGGACTGGCCAATGAGCAGTTCTTC
TRBV20-1,.,TRBJ1-2,.,CSASQGRNGYTF,TGCAGTGCTAGTCAGGGCCGGAATGGCTACACCTTC
TRBV28,TRBD1,TRBJ1-5,.,CASSFPGQEINQPQHF,TGTGCCAGCAGTTTTCCCGGACAGGAGATCAATCAGCCCCAGCATTTT
TRBV28,.,TRBJ1-1,.,CASRPRGNTEAFF,TGTGCCAGCAGGCCCAGGGGAAACACTGAAGCTTTCTTT
TRBV15,TRBD2,TRBJ2-1,.,CATSSTGTSARNEQFF,TGTGCCACCAGCAGTACCGGGACTAGCGCTAGAAATGAGCAGTTCTTC
TRBV5-6,TRBD2,TRBJ2-7,.,CASSQTRGSGRAYEQYF,TGTGCCAGCAGCCAGACCAGGGGCAGCGGGAGGGCCTACGAGCAGTACTTC
TRBV6-5,.,TRBJ1-5,few,CASSYRGSNQPQHF,TGTGCCAGCAGTTACAGGGGAAGCAATCAGCCCCAGCATTTT
TRBV9,.,TRBJ2-7,.,CASSVKMGGGVEQYF,TGTGCCAGCAGCGTAAAAATGGGAGGTGGGGTGGAGCAGTACTTC
TRBV7-8,.,TRBJ2-1,.,CASSFGSEGEQFF,TGTGCCAGCAGCTTTGGTAGCGAGGGTGAGCAGTTCTTC
TRBV27,.,TRBJ1-2,.,CASSPRWGVYYGYTF,TGTGCCAGCAGCCCTAGGTGGGGGGTTTACTATGGCTACACCTTC
TRBV5-1,.,TRBJ2-6,few,CASSLTSGAAGANVLTF,TGCGCCAGCAGCCTCACCTCAGGGGCCGCTGGGGCCAACGTCCTGACTTTC
TRBV4-1,TRBD1,TRBJ1-1,many,CASSQPDRLSAEAFF,TGCGCCAGCAGCCAACCGGACAGGCTAAGTGCTGAAGCTTTCTTT
TRBV29-1,.,TRBJ1-1,.,CSVGGSTNTEAFF,TGCAGCGTTGGAGGCTCCACGAACACTGAAGCTTTCTTT
TRBV9,.,TRBJ2-2,few,CASSGGPGELFF,TGTGCCAGCAGCGGTGGCCCCGGGGAGCTGTTTTTT
TRBV29-1,TRBD1,TRBJ2-5,few,CSVEEDRGHETQYF,TGCAGCGTTGAAGAAGACAGGGGGCATGAGACCCAGTACTTC
TRBV5-1,TRBD1,TRBJ1-3,.,CASSARQGFYSGNTIYF,TGCGCCAGCAGCGCACGACAGGGGTTTTACTCTGGAAACACCATATATTTT
TRBV5-1,.,TRBJ1-1,.,CASSSGGGFGTEAFF,TGCGCCAGCAGCTCCGGTGGGGGGTTTGGCACTGAAGCTTTCTTT